These 18 T cell receptor beta chains originate from one sample sequenced in a study of Ad26.COV2.S vaccination and SARS-CoV-2 variants. The sample's treatment: about 20 received Ad26.COV2.S at low or high dose, single or two shots; a few received placebo; per-sample allocation not given. Sampling happened 63 days after the first vaccine or placebo injection. TCRdb keeps only in-frame clones here, not all; method: immunoSEQ multiplex PCR. The sample includes fewer than 800,000 clones, 89% seen only once; the top ten take roughly 1.5%. Sequences were derived from peripheral blood, sampled in a trial of Ad26.COV2.S vaccine versus placebo. The receptor source for this set is a person between 18 and 60 years old who received the Ad26.COV2.S COVID-19 vaccine or a placebo.

V gene TRBV19 combines with J gene TRBJ1-2, with 7 bases aligning to TRBD1. This CDR3 spans 15 amino acids. The trim removed 4 bases at V and 4 bases at J, leaving 9 bases unmatched. Germline V CDR1 and CDR2: LNHDA, SQIVND (reference sequence). CDR3 nucleotide sequence: TGTGCCAGTAGTACCTATGACAGGGTCGTCTATGGCTACACCTTC. It yields the protein CASSTYDRVVYGYTF.

The chain recombines TRBV27 with TRBJ2-1, with 7 bases fitting TRBD1. The junction had 2 bases not matched to a gene; V was cut back by 4 bases and J by 2 bases. CDR3 length: 14 amino acids. The germline CDR1 and CDR2 sequences are MNHEY and SMNVEV (reference sequence). DNA for the CDR3: TGTGCCAGCAGTTCACAGGGGCCCTACAATGAGCAGTTCTTC. This encodes CASSSQGPYNEQFF.

CDR3 residues: CASRDTGVEQYF. CDR3 coding DNA: TGTGCCAGCAGGGATACAGGGGTCGAGCAGTACTTC. This sequence joins TRBV6-5 and TRBJ2-7, with 7 bases aligning to TRBD1. The trim removed 6 bases at V and 6 bases at J, leaving 5 bases unmatched. The CDR3 runs to 12 residues. Germline lookup yields CDR1 MNHEY and CDR2 SVGAGI.

The chain is built from TRBV5-8 and TRBJ1-2; 7 bases are shared with TRBD1. Germline CDR1 is SGHTS and CDR2 is YDEGEE. Trimming removed 4 bases from V and 1 base from J; junction bases left unmatched: 7. The CDR3 is made up of 15 amino acids. This CDR3 is CASSQYWDSNYGYTF. The DNA for the CDR3 is TGTGCCAGCAGCCAATATTGGGACAGTAACTATGGCTACACCTTC.

The rearrangement links TRBV6-2 or TRBV6-3 to TRBJ2-1; 11 nucleotides agree with TRBD2. Germline lookup yields CDR1 MNHEY and CDR2 SVGEGT. V was pared by 5 bases and J by 6 bases, with 6 bases of the junction left unmatched. This CDR3 region has 15 residues. CDR3 sequence reads: CASSRLAGGPNEQFF. The DNA for the CDR3 is TGTGCCAGCAGTCGGCTAGCGGGGGGACCCAATGAGCAGTTCTTC.

Note on this clone: Other DNA sequences from this sample encode an identical CDR3 as well. J is TRBJ2-1 and V is TRBV6-5; 12 bases are shared with TRBD2. Unmatched junction bases numbered 2, after V lost 6 bases and J lost 8 bases. The CDR3 consists of 13 residues. Germline lookup yields CDR1 MNHEY and CDR2 SVGAGI. CDR3: CASRLAGGDEQFF. DNA for the CDR3: TGTGCCAGCAGGCTAGCGGGGGGGGATGAGCAGTTCTTC.

The rearrangement uses TRBV20-1 and TRBJ2-3; possible D gene TRBD1, 6 bases. CDR1 DFQATT and CDR2 SNEGSKA come from the germline V gene (reference sequence). This CDR3 is 16 amino acids long. V lost 3 bases and J lost 0, with 16 bases in between. The CDR3 spells CSASRQGKTSTDTQYF. DNA of the CDR3: TGCAGTGCTAGTCGTCAGGGGAAGACAAGCACAGATACGCAGTATTTT.

The chain carries TRBV7-3 and TRBJ2-3, with 9 positions matching TRBD2. With V trimmed by 2 bases and J by 13 bases, 13 bases remained unmatched. CDR3 length equals 15 residues. Per germline, CDR1 SGHTA and CDR2 FQGTGA. The CDR3: CASSLSPGASGIKYF. The CDR3 DNA follows: TGTGCCAGCAGCTTATCCCCAGGGGCTAGCGGGATTAAGTATTTT.

The table lists this clone with a count of one. The V gene is TRBV23-1, the J gene TRBJ1-5; D ambiguous. TRBV23-1 is known as an ORF, though its function is uncertain. Trimming left V 4 bases short and J 6 bases short, with 28 bases between. The CDR3 consists of 19 residues. CDR3 residues: CASSRNWREGSVYGQPQHF. For the CDR3, the DNA is TGCGCCAGCAGTCGAAATTGGAGGGAGGGTTCGGTGTATGGTCAGCCCCAGCATTTT.

The chain recombines TRBV3-1 (or the pseudogene TRBV3-2) with TRBJ2-2; D remains unclear. This CDR3 comprises 18 residues. The V gene's germline CDR1 is LGHDT and CDR2 YNNKEL (reference sequence). Between the trimmed V and J ends, which lost 0 bases and 5 bases, there was a span of 19 bases. The CDR3 region is CASSQEVLVASGTGELFF. CDR3 DNA sequence: TGTGCCAGCAGCCAAGAGGTGCTAGTCGCAAGTGGGACCGGGGAGCTGTTTTTT.

J is TRBJ1-2 and V is TRBV6-5; D is unresolved. V was cut by 6 bases and J by 0 bases, with 14 bases left in between. Germline V gene lookup returns CDR1 MNHEY and CDR2 SVGAGI. CDR3 size: 15 residues. CDR3: CASSPYAAANYGYTF. The CDR3 DNA sequence: TGTGCCAGCAGCCCCTATGCGGCAGCTAACTATGGCTACACCTTC.

This clone appeared once. The chain is built from TRBV9 and TRBJ1-1; D gene uncertain. Per the germline V gene, CDR1 is SGDLS and CDR2 is YYNGEE. This CDR3 has 16 residues. V was cut by 5 bases and J by 3 bases, with 20 bases left in between. The CDR3 here is CASRGGRSGKDTEAFF. CDR3 coding DNA: TGTGCCAGCAGGGGAGGGAGAAGCGGTAAGGACACTGAAGCTTTCTTT.

The rearrangement links TRBV29-1 to TRBJ1-6, with 7 positions matching TRBD1. CDR3 length: 15 residues. The V gene's germline CDR1 is SQVTM and CDR2 ANQGSEA. V gave up 4 bases and J gave up 6 bases; unmatched junction bases: 9. CDR3 loop: CSVGDSPDGNSPLHF. In DNA, the CDR3 is TGCAGCGTTGGGGACAGCCCGGACGGTAATTCACCCCTCCACTTT.

V gene TRBV4-3 combines with J gene TRBJ1-1; possible D gene TRBD1, 5 bases. With 0 bases removed from V and 0 bases from J, the gap between germline ends came to 14 bases. Germline V gene sequence: CDR1 LGHNA, CDR2 YSLEER. CDR3 size: 17 residues. The CDR3 region has the DNA TGCGCCAGCAGCCAAGACAGGGAGCGCACATTGAACACTGAAGCTTTCTTT. It encodes CASSQDRERTLNTEAFF.

The genes are TRBV19 and TRBJ2-5; D gene unclear. Trimming stripped 10 bases from V and 3 bases from J, with 9 bases between. The germline gives CDR1 LNHDA, CDR2 SQIVND (reference sequence). The CDR3 spans 11 residues. The CDR3 nucleotides are TGTGCCACCTCGGAAGAAGAGACCCAGTACTTC. Translation gives CATSEEETQYF.

A note on this clone: Other DNA sequences in the same sample also yield this CDR3. The chain combines TRBV18 with TRBJ2-3; 8 bases map to TRBD1. J was trimmed by 3 bases and V by 6 bases; bases with no gene match: 8. Per the germline V gene, CDR1 is KGHSH and CDR2 is LQKENI. CDR3 length: 15 residues. The CDR3 DNA sequence: TGTGCCAGCTCGCCAACTAGACAGGGGACAGATACGCAGTATTTT. The encoded protein is CASSPTRQGTDTQYF.

Points on this clone: This same CDR3 is encoded by further DNA sequences in the sample. The chain recombines TRBV5-1 with TRBJ2-1; 7 nucleotides align to TRBD2. J was trimmed by 1 base and V by 0 bases; bases with no gene match: 1. The CDR3 length is 15 residues. The V gene's germline CDR1 is SGHRS and CDR2 YFSETQ. As DNA, the CDR3 is TGCGCCAGCAGCTTGGGCGGGAGTTCCTACAATGAGCAGTTCTTC. It translates to CASSLGGSSYNEQFF.

This chain connects TRBV7-9 to TRBJ2-5, with 12 bases identical to TRBD1. Germline assignment: CDR1 SEHNR and CDR2 FQNEAQ (reference sequence). The CDR3 loop spans 14 amino acids. With 5 bases clipped from V and 10 bases from J, the junction kept 8 bases outside the gene matches. This CDR3 reads CASSGTGGGILQYF. The CDR3 DNA reads as TGTGCCAGCAGCGGGACAGGGGGCGGGATCCTCCAGTACTTC.